This is a list of T cell receptor beta chains from one sample in a study of blood T cell repertoires in COVID-19. Using immunoSEQ multiplex PCR, the repertoire was profiled, and TCRdb retains in-frame clones only, with some absent. The sample consists of 200,000 or so clones, more than 70% of them appearing once. Sequencing was carried out using peripheral blood. All receptors derive from a woman aged 40 to 55 who had recovered from COVID-19. Each CDR3 is given with its conserved first and last residue. A D gene is named only where the DNA matches it firmly. Clone size is shown for a subset of rows, as once, few, many or a class of expanded clone.

j_gene,abundance,d_gene,v_gene,CDR3aa,CDR3nt
TRBJ1-1,-,-,TRBV29-1,CSVDGGAPHEAFF,TGCAGCGTTGATGGGGGGGCACCTCATGAAGCTTTCTTT
TRBJ2-1,-,-,TRBV6-1,CASSERGGASSYNEQFF,TGTGCCAGCAGTGAAAGGGGGGGGGCAAGCTCCTACAATGAGCAGTTCTTC
TRBJ1-2,-,-,TRBV9,CASSVAREEGRPGYTF,TGTGCCAGCAGCGTAGCTAGGGAGGAGGGCCGCCCTGGCTACACCTTC
TRBJ2-3,-,TRBD1,TRBV14,CASSQARTGVRSTDTQYF,TGTGCCAGCAGCCAAGCCCGAACAGGGGTTAGGAGCACAGATACGCAGTATTTT
TRBJ2-3,-,TRBD2,TRBV4-1,CASSQDVASGSIPDTQYF,TGCGCCAGCAGCCAAGATGTAGCTAGCGGGAGTATACCAGATACGCAGTATTTT
TRBJ1-1,-,-,TRBV6-2/TRBV6-3,CASIPGGMNTEAFF,TGTGCCAGCATCCCAGGAGGAATGAACACTGAAGCTTTCTTT
TRBJ2-5,-,TRBD2,TRBV29-1,CSVVASGWVETQYF,TGCAGCGTTGTCGCTAGCGGGTGGGTGGAGACCCAGTACTTC
TRBJ2-5,-,TRBD2,TRBV7-6,CASSPGLAGGGGSRETQYF,TGTGCCAGCAGCCCGGGACTAGCGGGAGGCGGGGGTTCTAGAGAGACCCAGTACTTC
TRBJ2-1,-,TRBD2,TRBV6-5,CASNRREGSYNEQFF,TGTGCCAGTAACAGACGGGAGGGTTCCTACAATGAGCAGTTCTTC
TRBJ2-7,once,TRBD1,TRBV4-3,CASSQVDREGEQYF,TGCGCCAGCAGCCAAGTGGACAGGGAAGGCGAGCAGTACTTC
TRBJ2-7,-,TRBD2,TRBV3-1/TRBV3-2,CASSQLAGGPMGEQYF,TGTGCCAGCAGCCAACTAGCGGGAGGGCCGATGGGCGAGCAGTACTTC
TRBJ2-1,-,-,TRBV7-7,CASSSQFDNEQFF,TGTGCCAGCAGCTCACAATTTGACAATGAGCAGTTCTTC
TRBJ1-2,-,TRBD1,TRBV12-5,CASGLGQGVPGYTF,TGTGCTAGTGGTTTGGGACAGGGGGTGCCTGGCTACACCTTC
TRBJ1-3,-,-,TRBV4-2,CASSPGQFSGNTIYF,TGTGCCAGCAGCCCCGGACAGTTCTCTGGAAACACCATATATTTT
TRBJ1-1,once,TRBD1,TRBV29-1,CSTSGPQGYTEAFF,TGCAGCACCTCCGGCCCACAGGGGTACACTGAAGCTTTCTTT
TRBJ1-1,-,-,TRBV2,CASRGTGNTEAFF,TGTGCCAGCAGAGGTACGGGGAACACTGAAGCTTTCTTT